This T cell receptor (beta chain) was obtained from a study of blood T cell repertoires in COVID-19. Overall study context: Sites across the United States, Italy and Spain contributed samples from acute and convalescent COVID-19. PBMCs, B-cell-depleted T cells, or T cells were the source of the cDNA or gDNA that made up the material.

Adults between about 18 and 89 years of age took part from 20 to 25 US areas. Self-reported history from a screening survey and questionnaire set each donor's cohort. The germline CDR1 and CDR2 sequences are MDHEN and SYDVKM. V was clipped by 5 bases and J by 3 bases, with 14 bases between them. This CDR3 has 15 amino acids. Clones were read by immunoSEQ multiplex PCR, and TCRdb kept only the in-frame ones, dropping some. The sample includes about 200,000 clones, 65% to 85% of them seen just once. The sequence was obtained from a woman aged 40 to 55 with acute COVID-19. Sequenced input: PBMCs or T cells enriched from blood (not recorded which). This rearrangement joins TRBV28 to TRBJ1-5; TRBD1 might be the D (6 bases). CDR3 bases: TGTGCCAGCAGTATGGACAGCCTCTTCAATCAGCCCCAGCATTTT. This codes for CASSMDSLFNQPQHF.